Below, 17 T cell receptor beta chains from the same sample are listed, as sequenced in a study of shared clonotypes between healthy human individuals. Measured with immunoSEQ multiplex PCR; TCRdb has only the in-frame clones, and not every one. There are approximately 1.5 million clones in the sample; 98% occur only once, and under 0.45% lies in the top ten. Sequencing input: naive CD4+ T cells sorted from blood. Documented subset: CD45RA+ positively selected. All receptors derive from a man aged 25 to 45 in good health.

The V and J genes are TRBV6-5 and TRBJ2-3; 8 bases match TRBD2. With 0 bases clipped from V and 2 bases from J, the junction kept 4 bases outside the gene matches. The germline V gene encodes CDR1 MNHEY and CDR2 SVGAGI. This CDR3 spans 16 amino acids. CDR3 in amino acids: CASSYSGREATDTQYF. CDR3 DNA: TGTGCCAGCAGTTACTCGGGGCGGGAGGCCACAGATACGCAGTATTTT.

This chain connects TRBV27 to TRBJ2-7; D unclear. The CDR3 covers 15 residues. The germline gives CDR1 MNHEY, CDR2 SMNVEV (reference sequence). V lost 4 bases to trimming and J lost 0 bases, with 13 bases between them. In nucleotides, the CDR3 is TGTGCCAGCAGTTACTCCGCCCGTAGCTCCTACGAGCAGTACTTC. It specifies CASSYSARSSYEQYF.

The chain couples TRBV10-1 to TRBJ2-7; 7 bases fit TRBD1. J was trimmed by 2 bases and V by 2 bases; bases with no gene match: 9. The V gene's germline CDR1 is WNHNN and CDR2 SYGVQD (reference sequence). There are 16 residues in the CDR3. The CDR3 loop is CASSEVGRGSPYEQYF. Written as DNA, the CDR3 is TGCGCCAGCAGTGAGGTGGGCAGGGGGTCTCCCTACGAGCAGTACTTC.

The V call is TRBV6-1, the J call TRBJ1-1; D gene unclear. Deletions cut 2 bases from V and 7 bases from J, with 8 bases between. The CDR3 is 12 residues long. Germline V gene sequence: CDR1 MNHNS, CDR2 SASEGT. The CDR3 region has the DNA TGTGCCAGCAGTGAATGGACGGATGAAGCTTTCTTT. Translated: CASSEWTDEAFF.

This chain connects TRBV27 to TRBJ2-7; 7 nucleotides align to TRBD2. The CDR3 covers 15 residues. Losses at the gene ends were 2 bases for V and 1 base for J; bases not matched to a gene: 5. From germline, CDR1 is MNHEY and CDR2 SMNVEV (reference sequence). The CDR3 loop reads CASSLKGLGSYEQYF. CDR3 sequence (DNA): TGTGCCAGCAGTTTAAAAGGACTAGGTTCCTACGAGCAGTACTTC.

The chain uses TRBV19 and TRBJ2-2; TRBD2 aligns across 7 bases. The V and J ends lost 7 bases and 7 bases, in that order; junction bases with no gene match: 12. Germline V gene data show CDR1 as LNHDA and CDR2 as SQIVND (reference sequence). The CDR3 totals 15 residues. The CDR3 region has the DNA TGTGCCAGTAAGGCGTCGGCGGGAGAGAACGGGGAGCTGTTTTTT. The encoded protein is CASKASAGENGELFF.

This chain uses TRBV5-1 with TRBJ2-4; D might be TRBD1 or TRBD2, each matching 5 bases. The V and J ends lost 5 bases and 3 bases respectively, with 12 bases between them. Germline V gene sequence: CDR1 SGHRS, CDR2 YFSETQ. The CDR3 covers 14 residues. As DNA, the CDR3 is TGCGCCAGCAGGGCCGGGGCCAGCAAAAACATTCAGTACTTC. It is translated as CASRAGASKNIQYF.

The chain combines TRBV5-1 with TRBJ2-7; D ambiguous. Germline V gene sequence: CDR1 SGHRS, CDR2 YFSETQ. V lost 0 bases and J lost 5, with 18 bases in between. The CDR3 spans 16 residues. CDR3 bases: TGCGCCAGCAGCTTGGGGGGTAGTGGGAAGATACACGAGCAGTACTTC. Translating it yields CASSLGGSGKIHEQYF.

V is TRBV9 and J is TRBJ2-3; D is undetermined. Trimming took off 1 base at V and 6 bases at J, with 12 bases between the two ends. CDR3 length: 14 amino acids. CDR1 and CDR2 (germline): SGDLS, YYNGEE. The CDR3 loop is CASSVIGFEDTQYF. The CDR3 bases are TGTGCCAGCAGCGTAATCGGATTTGAGGATACGCAGTATTTT. Full variable domain (rest looked up from reference TRBV9 and TRBJ2-3): DSGVTQTPKHLITATGQRVTLRCSPRSGDLSVYWYQQSLDQGLQFLIQYYNGEERAKGNILERFSAQQFPDLHSELNLSSLELGDSALYFCASSVIGFEDTQYFGPGTRLTVL.

The CDR3 spells CASSFAGGEETQYF. The CDR3 region has the DNA TGTGCCAGCAGTTTTGCGGGAGGGGAAGAGACCCAGTACTTC. This chain uses TRBV27 with TRBJ2-5, with 9 bases lining up with TRBD2. The CDR3 is 14 amino acids. J lost 3 bases, V lost 3 bases, and 2 bases had no gene match. The germline CDR1 and CDR2 sequences are MNHEY and SMNVEV (reference sequence).

The J gene is TRBJ1-2, the V gene TRBV6-6; D is ambiguous. The CDR3 is 14 residues long. V lost 4 bases and J 4 bases, leaving 13 bases between the germline ends. Germline loops: CDR1 MNHNY, CDR2 SVGAGI (reference sequence). CDR3 protein: CASSLMTQAYGYTF. The DNA of the CDR3 is TGTGCCAGCAGTTTAATGACGCAGGCCTATGGCTACACCTTC.

Turning to this clone: Other DNA variants within this sample encode the same CDR3. The chain joins TRBV9 to TRBJ2-5; TRBD2 is a possible D gene (5 bases). Germline assignment: CDR1 SGDLS and CDR2 YYNGEE. Trimming shortened V by 0 bases and J by 2 bases, and 8 bases separated the two germline ends. CDR3 size: 14 residues. CDR3 coding DNA: TGTGCCAGCAGCGTAGGGGGAGAGCAAGAGACCCAGTACTTC. It yields the protein CASSVGGEQETQYF.

With respect to this clone: The sample carries other DNA sequences with the same CDR3. The chain carries TRBV7-9 and TRBJ2-2; D gene ambiguous. Per the germline V gene, CDR1 is SEHNR and CDR2 is FQNEAQ (reference sequence). This CDR3 has 13 amino acids. The V end lost 1 base, the J end lost 5 bases, and 5 bases lay between the germline ends. The CDR3 protein is CASSLDGTGELFF. The CDR3 region has the DNA TGTGCCAGCAGCTTAGACGGTACCGGGGAGCTGTTTTTT.

The V gene is TRBV2, the J gene TRBJ2-5, with D perhaps matching TRBD2 (5 bases). The CDR3 loop spans 16 amino acids. Per germline, CDR1 SNHLY and CDR2 FYNNEI. Trimming shortened V by 3 bases and J by 5 bases, and 19 bases separated the two germline ends. Here the CDR3 reads CASSDFEGRDGETQYF. The CDR3 coding sequence is TGTGCCAGCAGTGATTTCGAAGGCCGGGATGGGGAGACCCAGTACTTC.

CDR3 sequence (DNA): TGCGCCAGCAGAACCGGGACACCATCCTACGAGCAGTACTTC. Translating gives CASRTGTPSYEQYF. V usage is TRBV5-1 and J usage is TRBJ2-7; possible D gene TRBD1, 6 bases. The V end was cut by 5 bases, the J end by 1 base, with 13 bases between. Germline-derived CDR1 and CDR2 are SGHRS and YFSETQ. This CDR3 has 14 residues.

Regarding this clone: This sample also contains other DNA sequences that code for the same CDR3. The gene calls are TRBV2 and TRBJ2-3; D unresolved. The CDR3 spans 12 residues. The V end was cut by 4 bases, the J end by 1 base, with 3 bases between. Germline V gives CDR1 SNHLY, CDR2 FYNNEI. CDR3: CASSGRTDTQYF. For the CDR3, the DNA is TGTGCCAGCAGTGGCCGCACAGATACGCAGTATTTT.

This chain joins TRBV19 and TRBJ2-5, with a weak D call TRBD1 (6 bases). V lost 7 bases and J 4 bases, leaving 19 bases between the germline ends. This CDR3 spans 15 amino acids. The germline V gene has CDR1 LNHDA and CDR2 SQIVND (reference sequence). The CDR3 here is CASKNSPGQRETQYF. The CDR3 DNA follows: TGTGCCAGTAAAAACTCTCCGGGACAAAGAGAGACCCAGTACTTC.